A selection of T cell receptor beta chains follows, all from one sample in a study of T cell responses to AZD1222 COVID-19 vaccine. The repertoire was sequenced with immunoSEQ multiplex PCR; TCRdb's copy has only in-frame clones and lacks some. This table has roughly 160,000 clones, 90% to 95% appearing once. The sample in question was peripheral blood, obtained 28 days after the second AZD1222 dose. The receptors originated from an adult who received the AZD1222 COVID-19 vaccine. The CDR3 runs from the conserved cysteine through the conserved F or W. A D gene is named only where the DNA matches it firmly. Some rows mark clone size as missing; the rest say once, few, many or name a class of expanded clone.

v_call: TRBV4-1
clone_size: NA
d_call: NA
j_call: TRBJ1-4
cdr3_aa: CASSQGPLEKLFF
cdr3_nt: TGCGCCAGCAGCCAAGGCCCCCTTGAAAAACTGTTTTTT

v_call: TRBV30
clone_size: NA
d_call: TRBD1
j_call: TRBJ2-3
cdr3_aa: CAWSLTGADTQYF
cdr3_nt: TGTGCCTGGAGTTTGACAGGGGCGGATACGCAGTATTTT

v_call: TRBV6-5
clone_size: NA
d_call: NA
j_call: TRBJ1-3
cdr3_aa: CASSDGFTGNTIYF
cdr3_nt: TGTGCCAGCAGCGACGGTTTCACTGGAAACACCATATATTTT

v_call: TRBV6-1
clone_size: NA
d_call: TRBD1
j_call: TRBJ1-6
cdr3_aa: CASSNGQGMNSPLHF
cdr3_nt: TGTGCCAGCAGTAACGGACAGGGCATGAATTCACCCCTCCACTTT

v_call: TRBV6-8
clone_size: NA
d_call: NA
j_call: TRBJ2-3
cdr3_aa: CASSYRRPTDTQYF
cdr3_nt: TGTGCCAGCAGTTACAGGCGACCCACAGATACGCAGTATTTT

v_call: TRBV29-1
clone_size: NA
d_call: TRBD1
j_call: TRBJ1-5
cdr3_aa: CSVEPGTGGSRQPQHF
cdr3_nt: TGCAGCGTCGAACCCGGGACAGGGGGCTCCAGGCAGCCCCAGCATTTT

v_call: TRBV15
clone_size: NA
d_call: TRBD2
j_call: TRBJ2-1
cdr3_aa: CATSTSGGPYNEQFF
cdr3_nt: TGTGCCACCAGCACAAGCGGGGGCCCCTACAATGAGCAGTTCTTC

v_call: TRBV7-2
clone_size: NA
d_call: NA
j_call: TRBJ2-1
cdr3_aa: CASSRDAYNEQFF
cdr3_nt: TGTGCCAGCAGCCGAGATGCTTACAATGAGCAGTTCTTC

v_call: TRBV4-2
clone_size: NA
d_call: TRBD2
j_call: TRBJ2-3
cdr3_aa: CASSQDSPSSGGANTQYF
cdr3_nt: TGTGCCAGCAGCCAAGATTCCCCCTCTAGCGGGGGGGCCAATACGCAGTATTTT

v_call: TRBV28
clone_size: NA
d_call: NA
j_call: TRBJ2-7
cdr3_aa: CASKADGSSYEQYF
cdr3_nt: TGTGCCAGCAAGGCGGACGGGAGCTCCTACGAGCAGTACTTC

v_call: TRBV12-5
clone_size: NA
d_call: NA
j_call: TRBJ1-2
cdr3_aa: CASGLVTGAKYGYTF
cdr3_nt: TGTGCTAGTGGTTTGGTCACCGGAGCTAAGTATGGCTACACCTTC

v_call: TRBV7-9
clone_size: NA
d_call: NA
j_call: TRBJ1-4
cdr3_aa: CASSNGQPEKLFF
cdr3_nt: TGTGCCAGCAGCAACGGACAGCCCGAAAAACTGTTTTTT

v_call: TRBV5-1
clone_size: NA
d_call: TRBD2
j_call: TRBJ2-1
cdr3_aa: CASSLAGGNEQFF
cdr3_nt: TGCGCCAGCAGCTTGGCGGGGGGCAATGAGCAGTTCTTC

v_call: TRBV24-1
clone_size: NA
d_call: NA
j_call: TRBJ2-1
cdr3_aa: CATSPDRPNEQFF
cdr3_nt: TGTGCCACCAGCCCCGACAGGCCCAATGAGCAGTTCTTC

v_call: TRBV7-9
clone_size: NA
d_call: NA
j_call: TRBJ1-1
cdr3_aa: CASTQSVNTEAFF
cdr3_nt: TGTGCCAGCACCCAATCCGTTAACACTGAAGCTTTCTTT

v_call: TRBV4-1
clone_size: NA
d_call: TRBD1
j_call: TRBJ1-2
cdr3_aa: CASSPQDRELFYGYTF
cdr3_nt: TGCGCCAGCAGCCCCCAGGACAGGGAGTTATTCTATGGCTACACCTTC

v_call: TRBV7-2
clone_size: NA
d_call: TRBD2
j_call: TRBJ2-1
cdr3_aa: CASSALAGHAYSEQFF
cdr3_nt: TGTGCCAGCAGCGCGTTAGCGGGCCACGCATATAGTGAGCAGTTCTTC

v_call: TRBV19
clone_size: NA
d_call: TRBD1
j_call: TRBJ1-2
cdr3_aa: CASSFFRDSYGYTF
cdr3_nt: TGTGCCAGTAGTTTCTTCCGGGACAGCTATGGCTACACCTTC

v_call: TRBV11-2
clone_size: NA
d_call: TRBD2
j_call: TRBJ2-3
cdr3_aa: CAITVAGGSTDTQYF
cdr3_nt: TGTGCCATAACCGTAGCGGGGGGAAGCACAGATACGCAGTATTTT

v_call: TRBV9
clone_size: NA
d_call: NA
j_call: TRBJ2-7
cdr3_aa: CASSVGGTYEQYF
cdr3_nt: TGTGCCAGCAGCGTAGGGGGGACCTACGAGCAGTACTTC

v_call: TRBV4-2
clone_size: NA
d_call: TRBD2
j_call: TRBJ2-7
cdr3_aa: CASSQGVSGGPIYEQYF
cdr3_nt: TGTGCCAGCAGCCAAGGGGTGAGCGGGGGGCCCATATACGAGCAGTACTTC

v_call: TRBV12-3/TRBV12-4
clone_size: once
d_call: NA
j_call: TRBJ1-2
cdr3_aa: CASSSDPYINTF
cdr3_nt: TGTGCCAGCAGTTCTGACCCATACATAAACACCTTC

v_call: TRBV5-1
clone_size: NA
d_call: NA
j_call: TRBJ1-1
cdr3_aa: CASSPTPQGSTEAFF
cdr3_nt: TGCGCCAGCAGCCCAACCCCCCAGGGGTCAACTGAAGCTTTCTTT

v_call: TRBV7-3
clone_size: NA
d_call: NA
j_call: TRBJ2-7
cdr3_aa: CASSLIGGTYEQYF
cdr3_nt: TGTGCCAGCAGCTTAATAGGGGGAACCTACGAGCAGTACTTC

v_call: TRBV7-9
clone_size: NA
d_call: NA
j_call: TRBJ2-7
cdr3_aa: CASSSGHAAFYEQYF
cdr3_nt: TGTGCCAGCAGCTCCGGACATGCAGCTTTCTACGAGCAGTACTTC

v_call: TRBV9
clone_size: NA
d_call: NA
j_call: TRBJ2-2
cdr3_aa: CASSVEVTTGELFF
cdr3_nt: TGTGCCAGCAGCGTAGAGGTGACAACCGGGGAGCTGTTTTTT

v_call: TRBV5-1
clone_size: NA
d_call: NA
j_call: TRBJ2-7
cdr3_aa: CASSFNRDRGSEQYF
cdr3_nt: TGCGCCAGCAGCTTTAACAGGGATCGGGGTAGCGAGCAGTACTTC

v_call: TRBV5-1
clone_size: NA
d_call: NA
j_call: TRBJ1-5
cdr3_aa: CASSLGPVRSEQPQHF
cdr3_nt: TGCGCCAGCAGCCTTGGCCCCGTCAGGTCCGAACAGCCCCAGCATTTT

v_call: TRBV29-1
clone_size: NA
d_call: TRBD2
j_call: TRBJ2-1
cdr3_aa: CSVDSGRGSYNEQFF
cdr3_nt: TGCAGCGTTGATTCCGGGAGGGGCTCCTACAATGAGCAGTTCTTC

v_call: TRBV18
clone_size: NA
d_call: NA
j_call: TRBJ2-5
cdr3_aa: CASSLGFRRSRDETQYF
cdr3_nt: TGTGCCAGCTCACTGGGTTTTCGTAGGTCGAGGGACGAGACCCAGTACTTC

v_call: TRBV12-3/TRBV12-4
clone_size: NA
d_call: NA
j_call: TRBJ1-2
cdr3_aa: CASSPGLNYGYTF
cdr3_nt: TGTGCCAGCAGCCCGGGACTGAACTATGGCTACACCTTC

v_call: TRBV28
clone_size: NA
d_call: TRBD1
j_call: TRBJ2-7
cdr3_aa: CASSPGQGSPYEQYF
cdr3_nt: TGTGCCAGCAGCCCGGGACAGGGGAGTCCCTACGAGCAGTACTTC

v_call: TRBV7-7
clone_size: NA
d_call: TRBD1
j_call: TRBJ1-1
cdr3_aa: CASSQRGTGSSNTEAFF
cdr3_nt: TGTGCTAGCAGCCAAAGGGGGACAGGCAGCTCGAACACTGAAGCTTTCTTT

v_call: TRBV4-3
clone_size: NA
d_call: NA
j_call: TRBJ1-2
cdr3_aa: CASSQALGFNYGYTF
cdr3_nt: TGCGCCAGCAGCCAAGCCCTTGGGTTTAACTATGGCTACACCTTC

v_call: TRBV9
clone_size: NA
d_call: NA
j_call: TRBJ2-3
cdr3_aa: CASSVVGRVGTDTQYF
cdr3_nt: TGTGCCAGCAGCGTGGTTGGTAGGGTTGGCACAGATACGCAGTATTTT

v_call: TRBV5-5
clone_size: once
d_call: TRBD2
j_call: TRBJ2-3
cdr3_aa: CASSLGTLAGVADTQYF
cdr3_nt: TGTGCCAGCAGCTTGGGTACCCTAGCGGGGGTCGCAGATACGCAGTATTTT

v_call: TRBV28
clone_size: NA
d_call: NA
j_call: TRBJ1-5
cdr3_aa: CASSLVEGGTGTTSPQHF
cdr3_nt: TGTGCCAGCAGTTTAGTAGAGGGGGGAACCGGGACGACAAGCCCCCAGCATTTT

v_call: TRBV28
clone_size: NA
d_call: TRBD2
j_call: TRBJ2-7
cdr3_aa: CASSLPGLAPEQYF
cdr3_nt: TGTGCCAGCAGTCTCCCGGGACTAGCCCCCGAGCAGTACTTC

v_call: TRBV5-8
clone_size: NA
d_call: NA
j_call: TRBJ1-1
cdr3_aa: CASSSKIPPGRATEAFF
cdr3_nt: TGTGCCAGCAGCTCCAAAATCCCACCAGGGAGGGCCACTGAAGCTTTCTTT

v_call: TRBV15
clone_size: NA
d_call: TRBD1
j_call: TRBJ1-3
cdr3_aa: CATSRGRRDRGNTIYF
cdr3_nt: TGTGCCACCAGCAGGGGGAGAAGGGACAGGGGAAACACCATATATTTT

v_call: TRBV11-2
clone_size: NA
d_call: NA
j_call: TRBJ1-6
cdr3_aa: CASSLDEAGSGNSPLHF
cdr3_nt: TGTGCCAGCAGCTTAGATGAGGCAGGGAGCGGTAATTCACCCCTCCACTTT

v_call: TRBV5-1
clone_size: NA
d_call: NA
j_call: TRBJ2-7
cdr3_aa: CASSRGTYEQYF
cdr3_nt: TGCGCCAGCAGCCGCGGGACCTACGAGCAGTACTTC

v_call: TRBV30
clone_size: once
d_call: TRBD1
j_call: TRBJ1-4
cdr3_aa: CAAGPGQGAEKLFF
cdr3_nt: TGTGCCGCCGGCCCGGGACAGGGGGCCGAAAAACTGTTTTTT

v_call: TRBV5-8
clone_size: NA
d_call: NA
j_call: TRBJ2-7
cdr3_aa: CASSLDGTFTYEQYF
cdr3_nt: TGTGCCAGCAGCCTGGATGGGACATTTACCTACGAGCAGTACTTC

v_call: TRBV11-2
clone_size: NA
d_call: TRBD1
j_call: TRBJ2-7
cdr3_aa: CASSLGQEIYEQYF
cdr3_nt: TGTGCCAGCAGCTTGGGACAGGAAATTTACGAGCAGTACTTC

v_call: TRBV5-4
clone_size: NA
d_call: NA
j_call: TRBJ2-3
cdr3_aa: CASSPPTAATDTQYF
cdr3_nt: TGTGCCAGCAGCCCGCCAACTGCGGCAACAGATACGCAGTATTTT

v_call: TRBV7-2
clone_size: NA
d_call: TRBD2
j_call: TRBJ2-5
cdr3_aa: CASRWASGRNQYF
cdr3_nt: TGTGCCAGCCGGTGGGCTAGCGGGAGGAACCAGTACTTC

v_call: TRBV6-5
clone_size: NA
d_call: TRBD1
j_call: TRBJ1-4
cdr3_aa: CASSSQGGNEKLFF
cdr3_nt: TGTGCCAGCAGTTCACAGGGGGGAAATGAAAAACTGTTTTTT

v_call: TRBV12-5
clone_size: NA
d_call: TRBD1
j_call: TRBJ2-7
cdr3_aa: CASAPGQGLLISYEQYF
cdr3_nt: TGTGCTAGTGCCCCGGGACAGGGACTTTTGATCTCCTACGAGCAGTACTTC

v_call: TRBV4-2
clone_size: NA
d_call: TRBD1
j_call: TRBJ1-5
cdr3_aa: CASSQGVTGSQPQHF
cdr3_nt: TGTGCCAGCAGCCAAGGTGTGACAGGGAGTCAGCCCCAGCATTTT